A single T cell receptor beta chain is shown here with its context. The antigen is undetermined. This CDR3 is built from 16 residues. Trimming left V 1 base short and J 1 base short, with 11 bases between. From germline, CDR1 is KGHSH and CDR2 LQKENI. The sample originates from a study of T-cell memory formation after mild COVID-19. Findings and caveats of the study: Contracting CD8+ clones were enriched in EMRA, CD4+ mainly in CM and EM. Clones contracting across day 15 to 85 had a balanced CD4/CD8 profile; later expanding clones leaned CD4+.

Barcoded TCR alpha and TCR beta cDNA libraries with UMIs came from 5'RACE using constant-segment primers. TCRdb called the 5' RACE reads again in MiXCR, with one record for every CDR3 protein. The sample has approximately 46,000 distinct CDR3 sequences, roughly 6.6% seen once. This TCR derives from an adult who had mild COVID-19 (a few samples of this study predate the infection). Cell type and time point are not known. V and J are TRBV18 and TRBJ2-1; weak D call: TRBD2 (5 bases). The sample comprised PBMCs or a T cell subset sorted from them (not recorded which). The CDR3 here is CASSPQTTLSYNEQFF. Here the CDR3 DNA reads TGTGCCAGCTCACCACAGACTACTTTATCCTACAATGAGCAGTTCTTC.